A selection of T cell receptor beta chains follows, all from one sample in a study of vaccination and CD4 T cells after COVID-19. MiXCR, applied by TCRdb to the PCR reads, yields one record per CDR3 protein. The sample includes 20,000 or so distinct CDR3 sequences, 58% seen only once; the top ten take 9.7%. No antigens are known for them. The sample was CD4+ T cells from blood, cultured in vitro, taken after SARS-CoV-2 vaccination. These receptors were taken from a human donor who had recovered from COVID-19. Each CDR3 is given with its conserved first and last residue. D genes are given only for firm matches. Part of the rows lack a size; the others show once, few, many or a class for expanded clones.

J: TRBJ1-5
size: few
D: TRBD1
V: TRBV7-9
DNA: TGTGCCAGCAGCTCACAGACAGGGGGGCGAATTCAGCCCCAGCATTTT
CDR3: CASSSQTGGRIQPQHF

J: TRBJ2-5
size: .
D: TRBD1
V: TRBV5-4
DNA: TGTGCCAGCAGCTTGGTAGGGGGACAGGGAATGGAGACCCAGTACTTC
CDR3: CASSLVGGQGMETQYF

J: TRBJ1-1
size: .
D: TRBD1
V: TRBV28
DNA: TGTGCCAGCAGTCTGTCCAGGGGGAAGTATGAAGCTTTCTTT
CDR3: CASSLSRGKYEAFF

J: TRBJ2-2
size: few
D: .
V: TRBV7-2
DNA: TGTGCCAGCAACCAGCGGAGAAACACCGGGGAGCTGTTTTTT
CDR3: CASNQRRNTGELFF

J: TRBJ2-7
size: .
D: TRBD1
V: TRBV24-1
DNA: TGTGCCACCAGTGAGGGACAGGGGTGGACCTACGAGCAGTACTTC
CDR3: CATSEGQGWTYEQYF

J: TRBJ2-1
size: .
D: TRBD1
V: TRBV19
DNA: TGTGCCAGTAGTATGCTACAGGGGGCGGAGAATGAGCAGTTCTTC
CDR3: CASSMLQGAENEQFF

J: TRBJ1-5
size: few
D: .
V: TRBV6-2/TRBV6-3
DNA: TGTGCCAGCAGGCCGATTGAGGGAACGGGCAATCAGCCCCAGCATTTT
CDR3: CASRPIEGTGNQPQHF

J: TRBJ2-2
size: few
D: TRBD2
V: TRBV20-1
DNA: TGCAGTGCTAGAGATGCGGCTAGCGGGGGGACCGGGGAGCTGTTTTTT
CDR3: CSARDAASGGTGELFF

J: TRBJ2-7
size: .
D: .
V: TRBV7-9
DNA: TGTGCCAGCACTAGGATTCAGGGTAGTGGAGGCTACGAGCAGTACTTC
CDR3: CASTRIQGSGGYEQYF

J: TRBJ1-2
size: few
D: TRBD1
V: TRBV6-5
DNA: TGTGCCAGCAGTTCCCCAAGACAGGGGGGAGACTATGGCTACACCTTC
CDR3: CASSSPRQGGDYGYTF

J: TRBJ2-1
size: .
D: TRBD2
V: TRBV2
DNA: TGTGCCAGCAGTGAAGTAGCGGGGGGCCAGAATGAGCAGTTCTTC
CDR3: CASSEVAGGQNEQFF

J: TRBJ1-1
size: few
D: .
V: TRBV7-9
DNA: TGTGCCAGCAGCTTAGGACAAGGGGGTGACACTGAAGCTTTCTTT
CDR3: CASSLGQGGDTEAFF

J: TRBJ1-4
size: .
D: TRBD1
V: TRBV28
DNA: TGTGCCAGCAGGCCCGGGACAGGGATTGAAAAACTGTTTTTT
CDR3: CASRPGTGIEKLFF

J: TRBJ1-2
size: .
D: .
V: TRBV5-3
DNA: TGTGCCAGCAGCCCGGGGGAAAGCTATGGCTACACCTTC
CDR3: CASSPGESYGYTF

J: TRBJ1-6
size: few
D: .
V: TRBV5-5
DNA: TGTGCCAGCAGCCGGGCCCCTTTCCCGGAGAATTCACCCCTCCACTTT
CDR3: CASSRAPFPENSPLHF

J: TRBJ1-2
size: .
D: .
V: TRBV7-8
DNA: TGTGCCAGCAGCTTAGATCAGGGTGGCTATGGCTACACCTTC
CDR3: CASSLDQGGYGYTF

J: TRBJ2-5
size: .
D: .
V: TRBV6-2/TRBV6-3
DNA: TGTGCCTCCTCTCGGGGGTTAGGGGAGACCCAGTACTTC
CDR3: CASSRGLGETQYF

J: TRBJ1-5
size: .
D: TRBD1
V: TRBV6-2/TRBV6-3
DNA: TGTGCCAGCAGTTACTCGAGCGACAGGGAGATTAATCAGCCCCAGCATTTT
CDR3: CASSYSSDREINQPQHF

J: TRBJ1-2
size: few
D: .
V: TRBV20-1
DNA: TGCAGTGCTAACCCAGACAGCTCCTATGGCTACACCTTC
CDR3: CSANPDSSYGYTF

J: TRBJ1-2
size: once
D: .
V: TRBV29-1
DNA: TGCAGCGTAACAGGGATGACTAACTATGGCTACACCTTC
CDR3: CSVTGMTNYGYTF

J: TRBJ1-1
size: few
D: TRBD1
V: TRBV7-8
DNA: TGTGCCAGCAGCTTAGCGGGACAGGGAAACACTGAAGCTTTCTTT
CDR3: CASSLAGQGNTEAFF

J: TRBJ1-6
size: few
D: .
V: TRBV15
DNA: TGTGCCACCAGCAGAGATCCGGGACGGACGAATTCACCCCTCCACTTT
CDR3: CATSRDPGRTNSPLHF

J: TRBJ1-2
size: .
D: .
V: TRBV9
DNA: TGTGCCAGCAGCGTAGGACCAGGGACGGGCGGCTATGGCTACACCTTC
CDR3: CASSVGPGTGGYGYTF

J: TRBJ1-5
size: .
D: .
V: TRBV6-1
DNA: TGTGCCAGCAGTGAAGTAGGTGGGGGCGGGGGTAGCAATCAGCCCCAGCATTTT
CDR3: CASSEVGGGGGSNQPQHF

J: TRBJ2-1
size: .
D: TRBD2
V: TRBV7-2
DNA: TGTGCCAGCAGCTTAGATGGACTAGATGAGCAGTTCTTC
CDR3: CASSLDGLDEQFF

J: TRBJ2-1
size: .
D: .
V: TRBV27
DNA: TGTGCCAGCAGACGGAGCGGTGGTAATGAGCAGTTCTTC
CDR3: CASRRSGGNEQFF

J: TRBJ2-3
size: .
D: TRBD1
V: TRBV5-1
DNA: TGCGCCAGCAGCTCGGGACAGACAGATACGCAGTATTTT
CDR3: CASSSGQTDTQYF

J: TRBJ2-3
size: .
D: TRBD2
V: TRBV30
DNA: TGTGCCTGGAACGGGGGGGGCACAGATACGCAGTATTTT
CDR3: CAWNGGGTDTQYF

J: TRBJ2-2
size: .
D: .
V: TRBV19
DNA: TGTGCCAGTATGGGGAGAACCAACACCGGGGAGCTGTTTTTT
CDR3: CASMGRTNTGELFF

J: TRBJ2-7
size: once
D: TRBD1
V: TRBV10-1
DNA: TGCGCCAGCAGTTTAACGGGGCAGGGGGCCGACGAGCAGTACTTC
CDR3: CASSLTGQGADEQYF

J: TRBJ1-5
size: few
D: .
V: TRBV30
DNA: TGTGCCTCGAGGCCCAGGGAAGGACAGCCCCAGCATTTT
CDR3: CASRPREGQPQHF

J: TRBJ1-2
size: .
D: .
V: TRBV5-1
DNA: TGCGCCAGCAGCTTGCAGGAGAACTATGGCTACACCTTC
CDR3: CASSLQENYGYTF

J: TRBJ2-7
size: .
D: .
V: TRBV27
DNA: TGTGCCAGCAGTTTTAATCCGCTTAACTCCTACGAGCAGTACTTC
CDR3: CASSFNPLNSYEQYF

J: TRBJ1-1
size: few
D: TRBD1
V: TRBV27
DNA: TGTGCCAGCAAACCGGGACAGAAAAGGAACACTGAAGCTTTCTTT
CDR3: CASKPGQKRNTEAFF

J: TRBJ2-3
size: few
D: TRBD2
V: TRBV28
DNA: TGTGCCAGCAACCCTAGCGGGAGTTGGGGTACGCAGTATTTT
CDR3: CASNPSGSWGTQYF

J: TRBJ1-1
size: .
D: TRBD1
V: TRBV5-1
DNA: TGCGCCAGCAGCTTGTTGTTCCGGGACAGAGCCAACACTGAAGCTTTCTTT
CDR3: CASSLLFRDRANTEAFF

J: TRBJ1-1
size: .
D: .
V: TRBV18
DNA: TGTGCCAGCTCACCACGGCGGGATAGGGTAGGAACTGAAGCTTTCTTT
CDR3: CASSPRRDRVGTEAFF

J: TRBJ2-1
size: .
D: .
V: TRBV10-3
DNA: TGTGCCATCAGTGAGTCGGCCCGGGAACATGAGCAGTTCTTC
CDR3: CAISESAREHEQFF

J: TRBJ1-5
size: once
D: TRBD1
V: TRBV29-1
DNA: TGCAGCTTTCAACAGGGGGCGGATCAGCCCCAGCATTTT
CDR3: CSFQQGADQPQHF

J: TRBJ2-1
size: .
D: TRBD1
V: TRBV19
DNA: TGTGCCAGTGGGGGACAGGGGATTAACTATGAGCAGTTCTTC
CDR3: CASGGQGINYEQFF

J: TRBJ1-1
size: .
D: TRBD1
V: TRBV20-1
DNA: TGCAGTGCTAGAGATCGCAGGGGGATCACTGAAGCTTTCTTT
CDR3: CSARDRRGITEAFF

J: TRBJ1-1
size: .
D: .
V: TRBV11-3
DNA: TGTGCCAGCAGCGCCCGGGGCATGAACACTGAAGCTTTCTTT
CDR3: CASSARGMNTEAFF

J: TRBJ1-2
size: .
D: .
V: TRBV12-3/TRBV12-4
DNA: TGTGCCAGCAGTTTTTCAGGGTTAAAGGCCTATGGCTACACCTTC
CDR3: CASSFSGLKAYGYTF